A selection of T cell receptor beta chains follows, all from one sample in a study of radiotherapy plus CTLA-4 blockade in lung cancer. TCRdb's copy holds only in-frame clones and misses some; the assay was immunoSEQ multiplex PCR. The sample contains 70,000 to 95,000 clones, under 85% of which appear only once. The source was peripheral blood, collected from a patient treated with radiotherapy plus ipilimumab. All receptors derive from a human donor with non-small cell lung cancer that progressed on radiotherapy plus ipilimumab. CDR3s include the opening cysteine and the closing phenylalanine or tryptophan. Fields, in order: D gene, J gene, clone size, CDR3 length, V gene, CDR3 DNA, CDR3 protein. A D gene is named only where the DNA matches it firmly. Where a row states a size, it is once, few, many or the class of an expanded clone; other rows omit it.

D: NA; J: TRBJ1-2; size: NA; length: 13; V: TRBV11-2; DNA: TGTGCCAGCAGCCCGGACAGCTACTATGGCTACACCTTC; CDR3: CASSPDSYYGYTF
D: TRBD2; J: TRBJ2-4; size: NA; length: 19; V: TRBV6-4; DNA: TGTGCCAGCAGTGGACGCGGACTAGCGGGGCCTAGGGCCAAAAACATTCAGTACTTC; CDR3: CASSGRGLAGPRAKNIQYF
D: NA; J: TRBJ1-1; size: NA; length: 12; V: TRBV10-2; DNA: TGCGCCAGCAGCGCGGGTCTTTCCGAAGCTTTCTTT; CDR3: CASSAGLSEAFF
D: NA; J: TRBJ1-3; size: NA; length: 15; V: TRBV10-2; DNA: TGCGCCAGCAGAAACAGGGTCCCCTCTGGAAACACCATATATTTT; CDR3: CASRNRVPSGNTIYF
D: TRBD1; J: TRBJ2-2; size: few; length: 17; V: TRBV4-3; DNA: TGCGCCAGCAGCCAAGATGGGACAGGGGAATACACCGGGGAGCTGTTTTTT; CDR3: CASSQDGTGEYTGELFF
D: NA; J: TRBJ1-2; size: NA; length: 14; V: TRBV4-1; DNA: TGCGCCAGCAGCCAAGCCGGGACCCCCTTTGGCTACACCTTC; CDR3: CASSQAGTPFGYTF
D: NA; J: TRBJ1-1; size: NA; length: 14; V: TRBV18; DNA: TGTGCCAGCTCACCCGTACTGGTTGACGGTGAAGCTTTCTTT; CDR3: CASSPVLVDGEAFF
D: NA; J: TRBJ2-7; size: NA; length: 13; V: TRBV13; DNA: TGTGCCAGCAGCCCCCGGGGCTCCTACGAGCAGTACTTC; CDR3: CASSPRGSYEQYF
D: NA; J: TRBJ1-5; size: NA; length: 19; V: TRBV4-1; DNA: TGCGCCAGCAGCCAAGTAGTCCCCCAGGGTGCCAGTAGCAATCAGCCCCAGCATTTT; CDR3: CASSQVVPQGASSNQPQHF
D: TRBD1; J: TRBJ1-2; size: NA; length: 13; V: TRBV6-5; DNA: TGTGCCAGCAGTTATAGAGGGGGCCCTGGCTACACCTTC; CDR3: CASSYRGGPGYTF
D: NA; J: TRBJ2-1; size: NA; length: 14; V: TRBV4-3; DNA: TGCGCCAGCAGCCAAGGGCAATTTAACAATGAGCAGTTCTTC; CDR3: CASSQGQFNNEQFF
D: NA; J: TRBJ1-5; size: NA; length: 13; V: TRBV18; DNA: TGTGCCAGCTCACCTGAGAGAGCCCAGCCCCAGCATTTT; CDR3: CASSPERAQPQHF
D: TRBD2; J: TRBJ2-7; size: NA; length: 17; V: TRBV5-4; DNA: TGTGCCAGCAGCTACGGGGGGATGGGTTCCTCACTACGGGAGCAGTACTTC; CDR3: CASSYGGMGSSLREQYF
D: NA; J: TRBJ2-7; size: NA; length: 16; V: TRBV28; DNA: TGTGCCAGCAGCTCAAGCCGGGACACCAAACCATACGAGCAGTACTTC; CDR3: CASSSSRDTKPYEQYF
D: NA; J: TRBJ2-2; size: once; length: 15; V: TRBV7-2; DNA: TGTGCCAGCAGTCGCCTAGGGCAGTTTGCCGGGGAGCTGTTTTTT; CDR3: CASSRLGQFAGELFF
D: TRBD1; J: TRBJ2-7; size: once; length: 15; V: TRBV5-1; DNA: TGCGCCAGCAGCCCCCGGACAGGTATGGGCTACGAGCAGTACTTC; CDR3: CASSPRTGMGYEQYF
D: NA; J: TRBJ2-7; size: NA; length: 13; V: TRBV6-1; DNA: TGTGCCAGCAGGGGCGAGGGGATCGGCGAGCAGTACTTC; CDR3: CASRGEGIGEQYF
D: NA; J: TRBJ2-2; size: once; length: 13; V: TRBV27; DNA: TGTGCCAGCAGCCTCGGACCCACCGGGGAGCTGTTTTTT; CDR3: CASSLGPTGELFF
D: NA; J: TRBJ1-4; size: NA; length: 13; V: TRBV6-5; DNA: TGTGCCAGCAGGGCTGGAACTAATGAAAAACTGTTTTTT; CDR3: CASRAGTNEKLFF
D: NA; J: TRBJ2-5; size: NA; length: 16; V: TRBV5-1; DNA: TGCGCCAGCAGCCCAGGACTGGCCGGAATCCAAGAGACCCAGTACTTC; CDR3: CASSPGLAGIQETQYF
D: NA; J: TRBJ2-7; size: NA; length: 17; V: TRBV7-9; DNA: TGTGCCAGCAGCTTAGCGCTAAGCAGGCAGTCCTCCTACGAGCAGTACTTC; CDR3: CASSLALSRQSSYEQYF
D: NA; J: TRBJ2-7; size: NA; length: 12; V: TRBV13; DNA: TGTGCCAGCAGCCTCCCAAGAAAGGAGCAGTACTTC; CDR3: CASSLPRKEQYF
D: TRBD2; J: TRBJ2-7; size: NA; length: 14; V: TRBV7-9; DNA: TGTGCCAGCAGCGACCGGGGGGGTCGTGTTGAGCAGTACTTC; CDR3: CASSDRGGRVEQYF
D: NA; J: TRBJ1-3; size: NA; length: 13; V: TRBV29-1; DNA: TGCAGCGCCCAGCGGGGTTCGGGAAACACCATATATTTT; CDR3: CSAQRGSGNTIYF
D: NA; J: TRBJ1-5; size: NA; length: 16; V: TRBV5-4; DNA: TGTGCCAGCAGCTTCTACAGCTCTCGGGGCAATCAGCCCCAGCATTTT; CDR3: CASSFYSSRGNQPQHF
D: NA; J: TRBJ2-1; size: NA; length: 13; V: TRBV18; DNA: TGTGCCAGCTCACCAAGGGGTCTCGATGAGCAGTTCTTC; CDR3: CASSPRGLDEQFF
D: TRBD1; J: TRBJ1-6; size: NA; length: 15; V: TRBV30; DNA: TGTGCCTGGAAACTAGACAGGGGGGATAATTCACCCCTCCACTTT; CDR3: CAWKLDRGDNSPLHF
D: NA; J: TRBJ2-2; size: NA; length: 15; V: TRBV18; DNA: TGTGCCAGCTCACCAAACTGGCAGAGCACCGGGGAGCTGTTTTTT; CDR3: CASSPNWQSTGELFF
D: NA; J: TRBJ1-6; size: NA; length: 16; V: TRBV7-2; DNA: TGTGCCAGCAGTCCTACTCGCGGGGGCAAGAATTCACCCCTCCACTTT; CDR3: CASSPTRGGKNSPLHF
D: TRBD1; J: TRBJ1-6; size: NA; length: 16; V: TRBV28; DNA: TGTGCCAGCAGTTTACGCACAGGGGTTCGTAATTCACCCCTCCACTTT; CDR3: CASSLRTGVRNSPLHF
D: NA; J: TRBJ1-2; size: NA; length: 18; V: TRBV14; DNA: TGTGCCAGCAGCGACCAAGACTACATTAAGTTCGGCGACTATGGCTACACCTTC; CDR3: CASSDQDYIKFGDYGYTF
D: TRBD1; J: TRBJ1-4; size: NA; length: 16; V: TRBV6-1; DNA: TGTGCCAGCAGTGCCTATACAGGGGCAACTAATGAAAAACTGTTTTTT; CDR3: CASSAYTGATNEKLFF
D: TRBD2; J: TRBJ2-1; size: NA; length: 15; V: TRBV6-5; DNA: TGTGCCAGCAGTTATACTGCTAGCGGGAAGGCTGAGCAGTTCTTC; CDR3: CASSYTASGKAEQFF
D: NA; J: TRBJ2-4; size: NA; length: 19; V: TRBV27; DNA: TGTGCCAGCAGTTTTATGGCGGGTACCTCAGCAAAAGCCAAAAACATTCAGTACTTC; CDR3: CASSFMAGTSAKAKNIQYF
D: TRBD1; J: TRBJ2-5; size: NA; length: 15; V: TRBV18; DNA: TGTGCCAGCTCACCCGACAGGGGGCTGCAAGAGACCCAGTACTTC; CDR3: CASSPDRGLQETQYF
D: NA; J: TRBJ2-1; size: once; length: 12; V: TRBV10-3; DNA: TGTGCCATCAGTGCGGGGTGGAATGAGCAGTTCTTC; CDR3: CAISAGWNEQFF
D: NA; J: TRBJ1-2; size: NA; length: 13; V: TRBV6-5; DNA: TGTGCCAGCAGCCAAGACAGGATCTATGGCTACACCTTC; CDR3: CASSQDRIYGYTF
D: NA; J: TRBJ1-3; size: NA; length: 17; V: TRBV2; DNA: TGTGCCAGCAGACCCCATGAGGGGGGCGGCTCTGGAAACACCATATATTTT; CDR3: CASRPHEGGGSGNTIYF
D: TRBD2; J: TRBJ2-2; size: NA; length: 15; V: TRBV6-1; DNA: TGTGCCAGCTCCTCGGGACTATCCAGCACCGGGGAGCTGTTTTTT; CDR3: CASSSGLSSTGELFF
D: NA; J: TRBJ2-7; size: once; length: 17; V: TRBV4-3; DNA: TGCGCCAGCAGGCACGGGGTACCGGTATTAGGTTTCTACGAGCAGTACTTC; CDR3: CASRHGVPVLGFYEQYF
D: NA; J: TRBJ1-5; size: NA; length: 12; V: TRBV19; DNA: TGTGCCAGTAGTATAGCGGGGACGCCCCAGCATTTT; CDR3: CASSIAGTPQHF
D: NA; J: TRBJ2-3; size: NA; length: 15; V: TRBV5-5; DNA: TGTGCCAGCAGCTTGGGCCCGGGGGGCACAGATACGCAGTATTTT; CDR3: CASSLGPGGTDTQYF